The source of this TCR beta chain is a study of OX40 agonist ivuxolimab in advanced cancers. Study details: Patients in dose escalation had liver, melanoma, kidney or head and neck cancers. Partial response was recorded in three patients: one hepatocellular carcinoma and two cutaneous melanoma cases.

Clones were read by immunoSEQ multiplex PCR, and TCRdb kept only the in-frame ones, dropping some. The repertoire includes 60,000 to 70,000 clones, over 70% of them detected once, and roughly 5% sits in the top ten. This clone was detected a few times. Its antigen is unidentified. The study, taken as a whole, reports: Averaging showed that CD8+ T cells had more expanded clones than CD4+ did.

Autoimmune disease history or systemic immunosuppression disqualified patients. The germline V gene has CDR1 MNHEY and CDR2 SMNVEV (reference sequence). This CDR3 region has 16 residues. The V and J ends lost 4 bases and 9 bases, in that order; junction bases with no gene match: 12. This chain uses TRBV27 with TRBJ1-6; 7 bases fit TRBD1. The TCR was taken from an adult with an advanced solid tumor such as melanoma, head and neck, liver or kidney cancer. This material consisted of CD4+ or CD8+ T cells sorted from blood, taken in a trial of the OX40 agonist ivuxolimab. The CDR3 is CASSSLSGTATSPLHF. In DNA, the CDR3 is TGTGCCAGCAGTTCACTCTCCGGGACAGCCACTTCACCCCTCCACTTT.